Listed here is a single T cell receptor (beta chain). Its antigen is not known. Sequencing used immunoSEQ multiplex PCR; TCRdb keeps in-frame clones, though not all of them. This table has under 400,000 clones, roughly 84% appearing once. The CDR3 sequence is 13 residues long. Germline CDR1 and CDR2: SGHVS and FQNEAQ. J gave up 9 bases and V 5 bases, and 7 bases lay outside the gene matches. The treatment here: about 20 received Ad26.COV2.S at low or high dose, single or two shots; roughly five received placebo; per-sample allocation not given. Day 63 following the first vaccine or placebo injection was when the samples were taken. The entry originates in a study of Ad26.COV2.S vaccination and SARS-CoV-2 variants. Study-wide results and caveats: Placebo recipients and vaccine recipients were similar in non-spike TCR breadth.

The chain joins TRBV7-8 to TRBJ1-1, with TRBD1 matching over 9 bases. This TCR derives from a person aged 18-60 years who received the Ad26.COV2.S COVID-19 vaccine or a placebo. Here the sequenced sample was peripheral blood, taken in a trial of Ad26.COV2.S vaccine versus placebo. The CDR3 DNA follows: TGTGCCAGCAGCCGGGGACAGGGTGTGAAAGCTTTCTTT. Its protein is CASSRGQGVKAFF.